Described below is a single T cell receptor (beta chain) sequence and its context. Germline V lookup: CDR1 SNHLY, CDR2 FYNNEI. The CDR3 totals 13 residues. V gave up 2 bases and J gave up 12 bases; unmatched junction bases: 8. The data belong to a study of blood T cells in healthy people across ages. Every donor gave roughly 9.2 milliliters of peripheral blood. A second PCR, run for about 7 to 11 cycles, used a sample-barcoded 5' primer plus a J-beta primer mix. Using its own MiXCR run on the 5' RACE reads, TCRdb lists one record per CDR3 protein. Counted here are 1.2 million to 1.5 million distinct CDR3 sequences, roughly 59% occurring once; the ten biggest clones make up under 8.5%.

The origin of this receptor is a young man in good health. Material: blood. The rearrangement joins TRBV2 to TRBJ2-7, with 9 bases aligning to TRBD2. In nucleotides, the CDR3 is TGTGCCAGCAGTGAACGAGTAGCGGGAGACCTGTACTTC. This translates into CASSERVAGDLYF.